This T cell receptor beta chain was profiled in a study of beta chain features in type 1 diabetes. Study results and limitations: Type 1 diabetes patients had VDJ junctions that carried fewer insertions and more deletions. The study found moderately but significantly shorter TCRB CDR3s in all four CD4+ subsets of Type 1 diabetes patients.

As to this clone: Its antigen is unknown.

Germline loops: CDR1 MNHEY, CDR2 SVGAGI. The V and J ends lost 9 bases and 0 bases respectively, with 9 bases between them. This CDR3 region has 12 residues. Purity exceeded 98% in all sorted populations. All of the isolated RNA was reverse transcribed, so expressed TCRB transcripts were sequenced. Some clones are missing from TCRdb's copy, which holds only in-frame ones; the method was immunoSEQ multiplex PCR. The sample has hundreds of thousands of clones; about 12% are singletons. The genes are TRBV6-5 and TRBJ2-7, with D unresolved. This clonotype originated in a man younger than 30 in good health. The sequenced sample was naive CD4+ T cells from blood. DNA for the CDR3: TGTGCCAGTCTGAAGAGCTCCTACGAGCAGTACTTC. Translated: CASLKSSYEQYF.